A selection of T cell receptor beta chains follows, all from one sample in a study of blood T cell repertoires in COVID-19. The data were produced by immunoSEQ multiplex PCR, yet TCRdb's version contains in-frame clones alone and is incomplete. The sample has roughly 280,000 clones, around four fifths seen once. Sample: peripheral blood. The receptors originated from a man aged 55 to 70 with acute or convalescent COVID-19. Each CDR3 is given with its conserved first and last residue.

V	J	CDR3
TRBV29-1	TRBJ1-2	CSVGTGTNYGYTF
TRBV28	TRBJ1-5	CASSTRDRGLYQPQHF
TRBV20-1	TRBJ2-3	CSASGQGGAQDTQYF
TRBV19	TRBJ1-1	CASSKPRTGTNTEAFF
TRBV3-1/TRBV3-2	TRBJ1-2	CASSLSLGGVYGYTF
TRBV9	TRBJ2-7	CASSPGPGQPYEQYF
TRBV14	TRBJ2-1	CASSQGSLGGSGGEQFF
TRBV5-6	TRBJ2-2	CASSLFHGELFF
TRBV7-3	TRBJ2-1	CASSLTISGRARYNEQFF
TRBV11-3	TRBJ2-1	CASSAGTSSYNEQFF
TRBV5-1	TRBJ2-3	CASSSGTSAGDTQYF
TRBV7-2	TRBJ2-3	CASSPSEYTQYF
TRBV23-1	TRBJ2-3	CASSPAGRSDTQYF
TRBV6-6	TRBJ2-6	CASTPRKAGANVLTF
TRBV5-4	TRBJ2-7	CASSLGGTSASYEQYF
TRBV7-6	TRBJ2-2	CASSPWGVTNTGELFF
TRBV5-4	TRBJ1-2	CASSSEHGNSITF
TRBV27	TRBJ1-5	CASSLEGTQPQHF
TRBV28	TRBJ2-7	CASSLASGTSYEQYF
TRBV7-8	TRBJ2-7	CASSLQGTGRYEQYF
TRBV7-3	TRBJ2-3	CASSSETGGAYTQYF
TRBV2	TRBJ1-1	CASSEQGRYNAEAFF
TRBV5-4	TRBJ1-2	CASSLPQGPNGYTF
TRBV27	TRBJ1-2	CASSLSGDGYTF
TRBV14	TRBJ1-1	CASSQVTRAEAFF
TRBV10-2	TRBJ2-2	CAAIPELAGAGGELFF
TRBV7-9	TRBJ2-1	CASSLYGTGVGNEQFF
TRBV3-1/TRBV3-2	TRBJ2-2	CASSLGTRRTGELFF
TRBV7-9	TRBJ1-1	CASTPFLGSSTEAFF
TRBV10-3	TRBJ2-1	CAISEQGYNGQFF
TRBV6-5	TRBJ2-3	CASTIAGGNTDTQYF
TRBV19	TRBJ1-4	CASSIGQGVGWRPREKLFF
TRBV2	TRBJ1-4	CASKEGRGEKLFF
TRBV3-1/TRBV3-2	TRBJ1-4	CASSQPRTGANEKLFF
TRBV3-1/TRBV3-2	TRBJ2-3	CASSRLAGVTDTQYF
TRBV28	TRBJ1-5	CASRLAGYSNQPQHF
TRBV25-1	TRBJ1-5	CASSSAGEGQPQHF
TRBV9	TRBJ2-3	CASSPRTGVRTDTQYF
TRBV4-3	TRBJ2-7	CASSQGGGLGNYEQYF
TRBV7-2	TRBJ2-2	CASSTTTGRELFF
TRBV6-4	TRBJ1-2	CASIGRWAVGGDYGYTF
TRBV28	TRBJ2-1	CASSFRTSGSDEQFF
TRBV7-3	TRBJ1-1	CASSSTGRDTEAFF
TRBV7-9	TRBJ2-1	CASSPGTSGYNEQFF
TRBV10-3	TRBJ1-2	CAISESETNYGYTF
TRBV28	TRBJ2-3	CASSVPPGLATPDTQYF
TRBV29-1	TRBJ2-3	CSIDKGGSTDTQYF
TRBV9	TRBJ1-2	CASSSYREGYGYTF
TRBV11-3	TRBJ2-1	CASSLDQYNEQFF
TRBV11-2	TRBJ2-3	CASSWRTGGGFTSTDTQYF
TRBV2	TRBJ2-5	CASSQQGGETQYF
TRBV27	TRBJ2-7	CASTMLSGRVGEQYF
TRBV7-2	TRBJ2-3	CASSEAPGGKDTQYF